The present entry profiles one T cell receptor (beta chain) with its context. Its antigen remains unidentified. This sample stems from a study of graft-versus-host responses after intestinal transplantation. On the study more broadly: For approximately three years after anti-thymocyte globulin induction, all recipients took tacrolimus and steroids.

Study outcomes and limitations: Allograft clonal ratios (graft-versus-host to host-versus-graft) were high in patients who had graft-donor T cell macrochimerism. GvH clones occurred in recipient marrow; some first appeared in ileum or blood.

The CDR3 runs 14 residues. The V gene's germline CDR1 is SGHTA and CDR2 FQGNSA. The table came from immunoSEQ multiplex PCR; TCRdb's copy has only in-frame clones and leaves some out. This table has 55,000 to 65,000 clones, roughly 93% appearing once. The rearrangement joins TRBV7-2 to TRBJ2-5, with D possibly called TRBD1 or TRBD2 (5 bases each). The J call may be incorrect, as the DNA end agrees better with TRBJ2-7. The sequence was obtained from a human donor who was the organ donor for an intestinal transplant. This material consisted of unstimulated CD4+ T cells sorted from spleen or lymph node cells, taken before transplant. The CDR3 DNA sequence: TGTGCCAGCAGCTTAGCTAGATTTGGGGGCGAGCAGTACTTC. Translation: CASSLARFGGEQYF.